The text below deals with one T cell receptor (beta chain). The antigen is undetermined. This CDR3 has 12 amino acids. CDR1 and CDR2 (germline): SQVTM, ANQGSEA. J gave up 10 bases and V 3 bases, and 7 bases lay outside the gene matches. The authors amplified TCR beta CDR3 regions, and they did so from RNA transcripts for repertoire sequencing. Investigators did first-round RT-PCR with HTBI primers, then second-round multiplex PCR. Each CDR3 protein is one row after TCRdb ran MiXCR on the multiplex PCR reads. Among about 600,000 distinct CDR3 sequences listed, approximately 37% were seen once. The data were obtained in a study of Graves' ophthalmopathy and Graves' hyperthyroidism. Other autoimmune diseases, uncontrolled infections, pregnancy or lactation ruled patients out of participation. The diagnostic workup employed clinical symptoms, serum thyroxine, TRAb, thyroid ultrasound and orbital computed tomography.

Overall study results and limits: Appearing in blood as well were most expanded thyroid clonotypes above 0.001 frequency.

The chain is built from TRBV29-1 and TRBJ2-5; 8 bases map to TRBD2. The sample taken for sequencing was peripheral blood or thyroid tissue (not recorded which). The TCR was taken from an adult man with Graves' hyperthyroidism. The CDR3 spells CSVDAGLVIQYF. CDR3 nucleotides: TGCAGCGTTGACGCGGGACTAGTGATCCAGTACTTC.